These 11 T cell receptor beta chains were sequenced from one sample in a study of blood T cells in healthy people across ages. A sample-barcoded 5' primer and a J-beta primer mix were used in a second PCR of roughly 6 to 11 cycles. TCRdb reprocessed the 5' RACE reads with MiXCR, giving one entry per CDR3 protein. The sample has roughly 1.4 million distinct CDR3 sequences, 55% to 75% seen once. The specimen was blood. The origin of the receptors is a man aged 18-30 years in good health.

This chain connects TRBV6-6 to TRBJ1-1; maybe TRBD1 (6 bases). CDR1 and CDR2 (germline): MNHNY, SVGAGI (reference sequence). The CDR3 totals 16 residues. Trimming shortened V by 0 bases and J by 5 bases, and 16 bases separated the two germline ends. In DNA form, the CDR3 reads TGTGCCAGCAGTTACTCCCCGGGACAATGGGGAACTGAAGCTTTCTTT. It is translated as CASSYSPGQWGTEAFF.

J is TRBJ1-6 and V is TRBV3-1, with D possibly matching TRBD1 (5 bases). The CDR3 spans 15 residues. Trimming took 6 bases from V and 6 from J, leaving 15 bases between them. CDR1 and CDR2 from the germline V gene are LGHDT and YNNKEL (reference sequence). CDR3 sequence reads: CASRHRDWANSPLHF. CDR3 nucleotide sequence: TGTGCCAGCAGGCACCGGGACTGGGCTAATTCACCCCTCCACTTT.

The CDR3 nucleotides are TGTGCCAGTAGCAGGGGGGCCAATCAGCCCCAGCATTTT. It specifies CASSRGANQPQHF. The chain recombines TRBV19 with TRBJ1-5, with 7 bases lining up with TRBD1. With 6 bases clipped from V and 3 bases from J, the junction kept 2 bases outside the gene matches. The CDR3 has 13 residues. Germline CDR1 and CDR2: LNHDA and SQIVND (reference sequence).

The genes are TRBV10-1 and TRBJ1-1, with D tentatively TRBD1 (5 bases). Between the trimmed V and J ends, which lost 4 bases and 10 bases, there was a span of 16 bases. Germline V gives CDR1 WNHNN, CDR2 SYGVQD (reference sequence). The CDR3 totals 13 residues. The CDR3 DNA sequence: TGCGCCAGCAGTGTCCGGGGGGAAGGTGCAGCTTTCTTT. It is translated as CASSVRGEGAAFF.

The chain employs TRBV3-1 and TRBJ2-7, with 9 nucleotides matching TRBD1. The germline CDR1 and CDR2 sequences are LGHDT and YNNKEL (reference sequence). The J segment lost 6 bases and the V segment lost 0 bases, leaving 12 bases of the junction unmatched. The CDR3 sequence is 17 residues long. The CDR3 sequence is CASSQDTGQGPLGEQYF. The CDR3 bases are TGTGCCAGCAGCCAAGATACGGGACAGGGCCCTTTGGGCGAGCAGTACTTC.

The chain joins TRBV20-1 to TRBJ2-1; perhaps TRBD2 as D (6 bases). The V gene's germline CDR1 is DFQATT and CDR2 SNEGSKA (reference sequence). The ends were cut back, 3 bases at V and 15 bases at J, with 18 bases in the middle. This CDR3 contains 12 residues. DNA for the CDR3: TGCAGTGCTAGGGGGGGAAATGGAGATGGGTTCTTC. This encodes CSARGGNGDGFF.

V gene TRBV15 combines with J gene TRBJ2-2, with D maybe TRBD2 (6 bases). V lost 8 bases to trimming and J lost 5 bases, with 21 bases between them. This CDR3 is built from 16 residues. Per germline, CDR1 LNHNV and CDR2 YYDKDF (reference sequence). The CDR3 sequence is CATAPSVGGLTGELFF. CDR3 DNA: TGTGCCACCGCCCCCTCGGTGGGGGGATTGACCGGGGAGCTGTTTTTT.

The chain employs TRBV7-9 and TRBJ2-2, with unresolved D. The ends were cut back, 6 bases at V and 3 bases at J, with 14 bases in the middle. The germline CDR1 and CDR2 sequences are SEHNR and FQNEAQ (reference sequence). The length of the CDR3 is 15 residues. The CDR3 region is CASSDLTGYTGELFF. CDR3 DNA sequence: TGTGCCAGCAGTGATCTTACTGGCTACACCGGGGAGCTGTTTTTT.

This clonotype was seen just once. The chain links TRBV20-1 to TRBJ2-1; D assignment may be TRBD1 or TRBD2 (5 bases each). Germline CDR1 DFQATT, CDR2 SNEGSKA (reference sequence). The CDR3 extends over 16 amino acids. The germline V and J ends were trimmed by 8 bases and 10 bases, with 30 bases remaining between them. CDR3 nucleotide sequence: TGCAGTCCCCATGGCCCCGAGCAGGGACCAACCTACGAGCAGTTCTTC. It encodes CSPHGPEQGPTYEQFF.

The chain is built from TRBV20-1 and TRBJ1-1, with TRBD1 as a possible D gene (6 bases). V dropped 6 bases and J dropped 10 bases, with 15 bases sitting between them. The germline V gene has CDR1 DFQATT and CDR2 SNEGSKA (reference sequence). The CDR3 spans 11 residues. CDR3 coding DNA: TGCAGTGCGGAGGGGGGGAGGGTAGCTTTCTTT. It specifies CSAEGGRVAFF.

This clonotype was observed a handful of times. V usage is TRBV6-1 and J usage is TRBJ2-2, with D unresolved. V lost 0 bases to trimming and J lost 2 bases, with 7 bases between them. The CDR3 extends over 15 amino acids. Germline CDR1 MNHNS, CDR2 SASEGT. The CDR3 region is CASSEAQQNTGELFF. The CDR3 DNA is TGTGCCAGCAGTGAAGCGCAACAAAACACCGGGGAGCTGTTTTTT.